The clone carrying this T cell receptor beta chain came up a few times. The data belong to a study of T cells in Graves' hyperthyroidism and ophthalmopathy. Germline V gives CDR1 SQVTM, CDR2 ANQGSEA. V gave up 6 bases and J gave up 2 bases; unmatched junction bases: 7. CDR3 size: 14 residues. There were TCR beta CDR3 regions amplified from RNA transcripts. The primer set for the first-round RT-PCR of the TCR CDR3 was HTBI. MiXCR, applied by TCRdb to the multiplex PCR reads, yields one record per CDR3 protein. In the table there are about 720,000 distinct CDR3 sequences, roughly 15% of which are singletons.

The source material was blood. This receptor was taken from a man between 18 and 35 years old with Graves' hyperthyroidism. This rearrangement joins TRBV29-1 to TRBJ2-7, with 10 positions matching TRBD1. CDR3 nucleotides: TGCAGCGTAGCCCCGGGACAGGGGCCCTACGAGCAGTACTTC. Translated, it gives CSVAPGQGPYEQYF.